What follows are 17 T cell receptor beta chains derived from one specimen sequenced in a study of early T cells in non-severe SARS-CoV-2 infection. TCRdb re-called the 5' RACE reads with MiXCR, one entry per CDR3 protein. The sample holds around 57,000 distinct CDR3 sequences, around 12% seen once. The sequenced sample was whole blood. The receptors stem from an adult who was a healthcare worker with PCR-confirmed SARS-CoV-2 infection or an uninfected control (not recorded which).

This clonotype was seen more than once but under ten times. The chain couples TRBV2 to TRBJ1-6; D gene uncertain. CDR3 length equals 13 residues. Trimming took 6 bases from V and 7 from J, leaving 10 bases between them. Germline lookup yields CDR1 SNHLY and CDR2 FYNNEI. CDR3 nucleotide sequence: TGTGCCAGCAGCCACCCGGGGAATTCACCCCTCCACTTT. Its translation is CASSHPGNSPLHF.

This clonotype showed up many times. The V gene is TRBV3-1, the J gene TRBJ2-5, with D unclear. V was pared by 0 bases and J by 2 bases, with 10 bases between. This CDR3 region has 15 residues. Germline CDR1 and CDR2: LGHDT and YNNKEL (reference sequence). CDR3 protein: CASSQERILQETQYF. CDR3 in DNA: TGTGCCAGCAGCCAAGAAAGAATCTTACAAGAGACCCAGTACTTC.

There are a few counts of this clonotype. This rearrangement joins TRBV7-2 to TRBJ2-5; tentative D call: TRBD1 (6 bases). The CDR3 loop spans 13 amino acids. The V end was cut by 6 bases, the J end by 3 bases, with 11 bases between. Germline assignment: CDR1 SGHTA and CDR2 FQGNSA. The CDR3 reads CASRSTGKETQYF. For the CDR3, the DNA is TGTGCCAGCAGGTCTACAGGGAAAGAGACCCAGTACTTC.

This clonotype was detected a few times. V usage is TRBV6-1 and J usage is TRBJ2-7; the D gene is possibly TRBD1 (5 bases). The CDR3 contains 13 residues. Germline-derived CDR1 and CDR2 are MNHNS and SASEGT. Trimming stripped 5 bases from V and 4 bases from J, with 12 bases between. For the CDR3, the DNA is TGTGCCAGCAGTTCTTGGGGCCCATACGAGCAGTACTTC. Amino acids: CASSSWGPYEQYF.

The sample holds a few counts of this clonotype. The rearrangement links TRBV18 to TRBJ1-1; tentatively, D is TRBD1 (5 bases). The germline V gene has CDR1 KGHSH and CDR2 LQKENI. The CDR3 totals 16 residues. With 5 bases removed from V and 3 bases from J, the gap between germline ends came to 19 bases. The CDR3: CASSEGQGWKDTEAFF. The CDR3 bases are TGTGCCAGCTCAGAAGGCCAGGGCTGGAAGGACACTGAAGCTTTCTTT.

The CDR3 nucleotides read TGTGCCAGCAGCTCCGGGACAGGGGCCTCACCCCTCCACTTT. Translation gives CASSSGTGASPLHF. This rearrangement joins TRBV11-2 to TRBJ1-6, with 10 bases matching TRBD1. After removal of 4 bases from V and 10 bases from J, the junction contained 4 bases not matched to a gene. The V gene's germline CDR1 is SGHAT and CDR2 FQNNGV. The CDR3 spans 14 residues.

J is TRBJ1-5 and V is TRBV28, with unresolved D. This CDR3 spans 15 amino acids. Germline assignment: CDR1 MDHEN and CDR2 SYDVKM. Between the trimmed V and J ends, which lost 5 bases and 3 bases, there was a span of 14 bases. CDR3 residues: CASSSPEEYNQPQHF. The DNA for the CDR3 is TGTGCCAGCAGTAGTCCCGAGGAGTACAATCAGCCCCAGCATTTT.

The sample holds many counts of this clonotype. This chain links TRBV19 with TRBJ2-5; TRBD2 matches 7 bases. With V trimmed by 1 base and J by 5 bases, 1 base remained unmatched. CDR3 length equals 13 residues. The V gene's germline CDR1 is LNHDA and CDR2 SQIVND (reference sequence). The CDR3 DNA is TGTGCCAGTAGTATAGCGGGAGGCGAGACCCAGTACTTC. Its protein product is CASSIAGGETQYF.

CDR3 protein: CASSGDLSYEQYF. CDR3 in DNA: TGTGCCAGCAGTGGGGACTTGTCCTACGAGCAGTACTTC. The V call is TRBV28, the J call TRBJ2-7; D perhaps matches TRBD2 (6 bases). The V gene's germline CDR1 is MDHEN and CDR2 SYDVKM. The CDR3 is 13 residues long. Deletions cut 5 bases from V and 1 base from J, with 9 bases between. The variable domain in full, completed from reference TRBV28 and TRBJ2-7, reads DVKVTQSSRYLVKRTGEKVFLECVQDMDHENMFWYRQDPGLGLRLIYFSYDVKMKEKGDIPEGYSVSREKKERFSLILESASTNQTSMYLCASSGDLSYEQYFGPGTRLTVT.

This clonotype was detected only a few times. V gene TRBV7-2 combines with J gene TRBJ2-2; D call uncertain. The V end lost 5 bases, the J end lost 5 bases, and 12 bases lay between the germline ends. From germline, CDR1 is SGHTA and CDR2 FQGNSA. The CDR3 is 14 residues long. As DNA, the CDR3 is TGTGCCAGCAGCGAGAGAGCCTATACCGGGGAGCTGTTTTTT. Translated: CASSERAYTGELFF.

This clonotype is classed as medium-sized (0.01 to 0.1%). The chain employs TRBV11-2 and TRBJ2-5, with a possible D match to TRBD2 (5 bases). Germline V lookup: CDR1 SGHAT, CDR2 FQNNGV. Between the trimmed V and J ends, which lost 5 bases and 12 bases, there was a span of 22 bases. The CDR3 totals 14 residues. The CDR3 DNA is TGTGCCAGCAGCCCTAACCGCCGCCTGATCGGGAAGTACTTC. Translation: CASSPNRRLIGKYF.

J is TRBJ2-2 and V is TRBV5-1; D is possibly TRBD1 or TRBD2 (6 bases each). The germline V gene encodes CDR1 SGHRS and CDR2 YFSETQ. CDR3 length: 16 amino acids. V dropped 6 bases and J dropped 5 bases, with 20 bases sitting between them. DNA for the CDR3: TGCGCCAGCAACATGCCCCCGGGGGCCGGGACCGGGGAGCTGTTTTTT. As protein: CASNMPPGAGTGELFF.

The genes are TRBV29-1 and TRBJ1-1; a possible D gene is TRBD1 (6 bases). CDR3 length equals 13 residues. Trimming left V 6 bases short and J 0 bases short, with 11 bases between. Germline loops: CDR1 SQVTM, CDR2 ANQGSEA. The CDR3 DNA reads TGCAGCGTGCGCCGGACAGTGAACACTGAAGCTTTCTTT. Encoded protein: CSVRRTVNTEAFF. The complete variable domain, with remaining parts taken from reference TRBV29-1 and TRBJ1-1, reads SAVISQKPSRDICQRGTSLTIQCQVDSQVTMMFWYRQQPGQSLTLIATANQGSEATYESGFVIDKFPISRPNLTFSTLTVSNMSPEDSSIYLCSVRRTVNTEAFFGQGTRLTVV.

V usage is TRBV20-1 and J usage is TRBJ2-5; D perhaps matches TRBD2 (6 bases). Germline V CDR1 and CDR2: DFQATT, SNEGSKA (reference sequence). V was trimmed by 4 bases and J by 3 bases, leaving 9 bases between them. The CDR3 has 12 residues. CDR3 DNA: TGCAGTGCTAACCGGGGGAAAGAGACCCAGTACTTC. The encoded protein is CSANRGKETQYF.

This clonotype was observed a handful of times. This sequence joins TRBV7-9 and TRBJ2-7, with 8 bases lining up with TRBD1. Germline V gene sequence: CDR1 SEHNR, CDR2 FQNEAQ (reference sequence). This CDR3 is built from 13 residues. The junction had 5 bases not matched to a gene; V was cut back by 7 bases and J by 3 bases. CDR3 bases: TGTGCCAGCACAGGGGGCAAAATCTACGAGCAGTACTTC. This encodes CASTGGKIYEQYF. The entire variable domain, with the rest obtained from reference TRBV7-9 and TRBJ2-7, is as follows: DTGVSQNPRHKITKRGQNVTFRCDPISEHNRLYWYRQTLGQGPEFLTYFQNEAQLEKSRLLSDRFSAERPKGSFSTLEIQRTEQGDSAMYLCASTGGKIYEQYFGPGTRLTVT.

In regard to this clonotype: A much larger clone sits a single nucleotide away, making a read error possible. The chain joins TRBV6-5 to TRBJ1-6; D gene unclear. The CDR3 is made up of 16 amino acids. Germline V CDR1 and CDR2: MNHEY, SVGAGI. The CDR3 nucleotides read TGTGTCAGCAGTTACTCCGACCGGGGAGTAGGTTCACCCCTCCACTTT. Protein sequence: CVSSYSDRGVGSPLHF.

By share, this clonotype counts as medium-sized. The chain couples TRBV4-1 to TRBJ2-2; D might be TRBD1 (5 bases). With 3 bases removed from V and 2 bases from J, the gap between germline ends came to 16 bases. The CDR3 is 17 residues long. Germline V gene data show CDR1 as MGHRA and CDR2 as YSYEKL. This CDR3 reads CASSQVDMGFNTGELFF. CDR3 DNA sequence: TGCGCCAGCAGCCAGGTGGACATGGGCTTTAACACCGGGGAGCTGTTTTTT.